Each of the 23 T cell receptor beta chains below was sequenced from the same sample in a study of control samples from healthy donors and cancer patients. Generated by immunoSEQ multiplex PCR, the TCRdb table keeps only in-frame clones and is missing some. The sample contains under 100,000 clones, around nine tenths of which appear only once. The sequenced material came from PBMCs. The source is a woman aged 45-65 years with colorectal cancer.

This clone was observed a single time. The CDR3 DNA sequence: TGTGCCAGCAGTTACCAGGGGACTACCTACGAGCAGTACGTC. Translating gives CASSYQGTTYEQYV. J is TRBJ2-7 and V is TRBV6-2 or TRBV6-3; weak D call: TRBD2 (7 bases). The CDR3 runs to 14 residues. CDR1 and CDR2 (germline): MNHEY, SVGEGT. Trimming took off 2 bases at V and 2 bases at J, with 10 bases between the two ends.

The chain uses TRBV30 and TRBJ2-3, with D unclear. The CDR3 is made up of 12 amino acids. The V and J ends lost 1 base and 5 bases respectively, with 7 bases between them. Germline V gives CDR1 GTSNPN, CDR2 SVGIG (reference sequence). The CDR3 protein is CAWSAKVDTQYF. Here the CDR3 DNA reads TGTGCCTGGAGTGCGAAGGTAGATACGCAGTATTTT.

V usage is TRBV15 and J usage is TRBJ2-2; 13 positions agree with TRBD2. This CDR3 spans 17 amino acids. Germline assignment: CDR1 LNHNV and CDR2 YYDKDF (reference sequence). The V gene end was trimmed by 1 base and the J gene end by 7 bases; junction bases not matched to a gene: 6. The CDR3 spells CATSRAPGLAGVGELFF. The CDR3 DNA follows: TGTGCCACCAGCAGAGCCCCCGGACTAGCGGGGGTCGGGGAGCTGTTTTTT. Using reference TRBV15 and TRBJ2-2 for the parts outside the CDR3, the full variable domain is DAMVIQNPRYQVTQFGKPVTLSCSQTLNHNVMYWYQQKSSQAPKLLFHYYDKDFNNEADTPDNFQSRRPNTSFCFLDIRSPGLGDTAMYLCATSRAPGLAGVGELFFGEGSRLTVL.

The gene calls are TRBV6-6 and TRBJ2-5, with D possibly TRBD2 on 7 matching bases. V shed 5 bases and J shed 5 bases, with 27 bases lying between them. Germline V gene lookup returns CDR1 MNHNY and CDR2 SVGAGI (reference sequence). The CDR3 is made up of 18 amino acids. CDR3 in amino acids: CASSPTTPGIGRGETQYF. CDR3 nucleotide sequence: TGTGCCAGCAGTCCTACCACCCCCGGGATAGGGAGGGGGGAGACCCAGTACTTC.

The DNA for the CDR3 is TGTGCCAGTAGCACGGACAGGGTGAACGGGGAGCTGTTTTTT. Protein product: CASSTDRVNGELFF. V gene TRBV19 combines with J gene TRBJ2-2; 8 positions agree with TRBD1. This CDR3 region has 14 residues. Germline V gives CDR1 LNHDA, CDR2 SQIVND (reference sequence). The V and J ends lost 6 bases and 7 bases, in that order; junction bases with no gene match: 7.

The V gene is TRBV6-1, the J gene TRBJ2-1; no clear D. Deletions cut 5 bases from V and 8 bases from J, with 7 bases between. Germline V gene data show CDR1 as MNHNS and CDR2 as SASEGT. The CDR3 is made up of 11 amino acids. The CDR3 is CASSPSYEQFF. The CDR3 DNA reads TGTGCCAGCAGTCCCTCTTATGAGCAGTTCTTC.

The table lists this clone with a few counts. V gene TRBV15 combines with J gene TRBJ1-4, with D perhaps matching TRBD1 (5 bases). V lost 3 bases and J lost 6, with 14 bases in between. The CDR3 loop spans 15 amino acids. Germline CDR1 is LNHNV and CDR2 is YYDKDF (reference sequence). The CDR3 reads CATSRTDLGDEKLFF. Written as DNA, the CDR3 is TGTGCCACCAGCAGGACGGACCTGGGGGATGAAAAACTGTTTTTT.

J is TRBJ2-1 and V is TRBV5-1; D unclear. This CDR3 spans 11 amino acids. V shed 0 bases and J shed 9 bases, with 4 bases lying between them. Germline V gives CDR1 SGHRS, CDR2 YFSETQ. This chain's CDR3 is CASSLGFEQFF. The CDR3 region has the DNA TGCGCCAGCAGCTTGGGATTTGAGCAGTTCTTC.

In this sample, this clone turned up once. The rearrangement joins TRBV19 to TRBJ2-2; tentatively, D is TRBD1 or TRBD2 (5 bases each). Trimming cost V 3 bases and J 4 bases, with 15 bases left between them. The CDR3 length is 16 residues. From germline, CDR1 is LNHDA and CDR2 SQIVND (reference sequence). CDR3 in DNA: TGTGCCAGTAGTATTGCCGGGACCTACACCACCGGGGAGCTGTTTTTT. Encoded protein: CASSIAGTYTTGELFF.

The V and J genes are TRBV7-8 and TRBJ2-7; D is undetermined. Germline V CDR1 and CDR2: SGHVS, FQNEAQ. The V end lost 2 bases, the J end lost 7 bases, and 9 bases lay between the germline ends. CDR3 length: 12 residues. The CDR3 loop reads CASSLRANEQYV. Here the CDR3 DNA reads TGTGCCAGCAGCTTAAGGGCGAATGAGCAGTACGTC.

The chain couples TRBV4-3 to TRBJ2-2; D possibly matches TRBD1 or TRBD2 (5 bases each). Trimming took 1 base from V and 0 from J, leaving 12 bases between them. The CDR3 contains 17 residues. The V gene's germline CDR1 is LGHNA and CDR2 YSLEER. The CDR3 coding sequence is TGCGCCAGCAGCCAAGGGCCGGGACGGACGAACACCGGGGAGCTGTTTTTT. This gives the protein CASSQGPGRTNTGELFF.

The gene calls are TRBV5-5 and TRBJ1-2; the D is unclear. This CDR3 is built from 12 residues. The V and J ends lost 0 bases and 8 bases respectively, with 8 bases between them. Germline V CDR1 and CDR2: SGHKS, YYEKEE (reference sequence). The CDR3 reads CASSLDAGGYTF. The DNA of the CDR3 is TGTGCCAGCAGCTTGGATGCCGGAGGCTACACCTTC.

The rearrangement joins TRBV29-1 to TRBJ2-5; D might be TRBD1 (6 bases). The V gene's germline CDR1 is SQVTM and CDR2 ANQGSEA. Trimming cost V 7 bases and J 2 bases, with 11 bases left between them. The CDR3 runs 12 residues. This chain's CDR3 is CSGGGQQETQYF. Written as DNA, the CDR3 is TGCAGCGGTGGGGGACAACAAGAGACCCAGTACTTC.

The chain joins TRBV7-9 to TRBJ1-1; maybe TRBD1 (6 bases). The CDR3 contains 14 residues. From germline, CDR1 is SEHNR and CDR2 FQNEAQ (reference sequence). V was trimmed by 5 bases and J by 10 bases, leaving 20 bases between them. The CDR3 DNA follows: TGTGCCAGCAGCATATGGCCCCGACAGGAAGTAGCTTTCTTT. It codes for CASSIWPRQEVAFF. The complete variable domain, with remaining parts taken from reference TRBV7-9 and TRBJ1-1, reads DTGVSQNPRHKITKRGQNVTFRCDPISEHNRLYWYRQTLGQGPEFLTYFQNEAQLEKSRLLSDRFSAERPKGSFSTLEIQRTEQGDSAMYLCASSIWPRQEVAFFGQGTRLTVV.

The rearrangement uses TRBV4-1 and TRBJ2-1, with 12 bases identical to TRBD2. CDR1 MGHRA and CDR2 YSYEKL come from the germline V gene. The V segment lost 0 bases and the J segment 9 bases; nucleotides outside the gene matches: 12. CDR3 size: 18 residues. CDR3 nucleotides: TGCGCCAGCAGCCAAGATGCCCTAGCGGGGGGGCATTCGGGTGAGCAGTTCTTC. Protein: CASSQDALAGGHSGEQFF.

The chain couples TRBV4-3 to TRBJ1-2, with D possibly TRBD1 on 5 matching bases. Germline CDR1 LGHNA, CDR2 YSLEER. The V gene lost 0 bases and the J gene lost 7 bases, with 12 bases spanning the gap. The CDR3 consists of 14 residues. The CDR3 coding sequence is TGCGCCAGCAGCCAAGATCAACGGGGACGTGGCTACACCTTC. Residues: CASSQDQRGRGYTF.

This clone was seen once. The chain recombines TRBV4-3 with TRBJ2-2; D call uncertain. V lost 4 bases and J 6 bases, leaving 6 bases between the germline ends. There are 12 residues in the CDR3. Germline CDR1 and CDR2: LGHNA and YSLEER. In nucleotides, the CDR3 is TGCGCCAGCAGCCGACAACCCGGGGAGCTGTTTTTT. It yields the protein CASSRQPGELFF.

V and J are TRBV5-1 and TRBJ2-3, with a weak D call TRBD2 (6 bases). The V and J ends lost 5 bases and 1 base respectively, with 14 bases between them. The CDR3 covers 15 residues. Per germline, CDR1 SGHRS and CDR2 YFSETQ. The CDR3 region has the DNA TGCGCCAGCAGACTCCAGGGAGGTGGCACAGATACGCAGTATTTT. It translates to CASRLQGGGTDTQYF. The full variable domain, rest sourced from reference TRBV5-1 and TRBJ2-3, is KAGVTQTPRYLIKTRGQQVTLSCSPISGHRSVSWYQQTPGQGLQFLFEYFSETQRNKGNFPGRFSGRQFSNSRSEMNVSTLELGDSALYLCASRLQGGGTDTQYFGPGTRLTVL.

The chain carries TRBV5-1 and TRBJ2-5; D perhaps matches TRBD1 (5 bases). V lost 4 bases and J lost 5, with 12 bases in between. The CDR3 consists of 13 residues. The germline CDR1 and CDR2 sequences are SGHRS and YFSETQ. The CDR3 DNA sequence: TGCGCCAGCAGCGACCCTAGGGGCGAGACCCAGTACTTC. Translation: CASSDPRGETQYF.

The chain is built from TRBV10-3 and TRBJ1-6; D remains ambiguous. Per germline, CDR1 ENHRY and CDR2 SYGVKD. V was clipped by 6 bases and J by 4 bases, with 7 bases between them. The CDR3 consists of 13 residues. The CDR3: CAIRGSYNSPLHF. CDR3 DNA sequence: TGTGCCATCAGGGGGTCGTATAATTCACCCCTCCACTTT.

The chain combines TRBV4-3 with TRBJ2-3; the D is unclear. Trimming took off 3 bases at V and 0 bases at J, with 13 bases between the two ends. The germline CDR1 and CDR2 sequences are LGHNA and YSLEER. This CDR3 region has 16 residues. CDR3 sequence reads: CASSHSVRLSTDTQYF. CDR3 bases: TGCGCCAGCAGCCACAGTGTGCGGCTGAGCACAGATACGCAGTATTTT.

The rearrangement uses TRBV5-1 and TRBJ1-2; no clear D gene. Trimming shortened V by 6 bases and J by 7 bases, and 13 bases separated the two germline ends. Germline V lookup: CDR1 SGHRS, CDR2 YFSETQ. The CDR3 has 12 amino acids. The CDR3 spells CASKEGGGGYTF. The CDR3 DNA follows: TGCGCCAGCAAAGAGGGAGGCGGTGGCTACACCTTC.

This clone was observed once. The CDR3 nucleotides are TGTGCCAGCAGTGCGTACAGGGGGCCGAACACCGGGGAGCTGTTTTTT. Translating it yields CASSAYRGPNTGELFF. This rearrangement joins TRBV2 to TRBJ2-2, with 9 bases fitting TRBD1. The CDR3 spans 16 residues. From germline, CDR1 is SNHLY and CDR2 FYNNEI. Trimming removed 4 bases from V and 0 bases from J; junction bases left unmatched: 3.